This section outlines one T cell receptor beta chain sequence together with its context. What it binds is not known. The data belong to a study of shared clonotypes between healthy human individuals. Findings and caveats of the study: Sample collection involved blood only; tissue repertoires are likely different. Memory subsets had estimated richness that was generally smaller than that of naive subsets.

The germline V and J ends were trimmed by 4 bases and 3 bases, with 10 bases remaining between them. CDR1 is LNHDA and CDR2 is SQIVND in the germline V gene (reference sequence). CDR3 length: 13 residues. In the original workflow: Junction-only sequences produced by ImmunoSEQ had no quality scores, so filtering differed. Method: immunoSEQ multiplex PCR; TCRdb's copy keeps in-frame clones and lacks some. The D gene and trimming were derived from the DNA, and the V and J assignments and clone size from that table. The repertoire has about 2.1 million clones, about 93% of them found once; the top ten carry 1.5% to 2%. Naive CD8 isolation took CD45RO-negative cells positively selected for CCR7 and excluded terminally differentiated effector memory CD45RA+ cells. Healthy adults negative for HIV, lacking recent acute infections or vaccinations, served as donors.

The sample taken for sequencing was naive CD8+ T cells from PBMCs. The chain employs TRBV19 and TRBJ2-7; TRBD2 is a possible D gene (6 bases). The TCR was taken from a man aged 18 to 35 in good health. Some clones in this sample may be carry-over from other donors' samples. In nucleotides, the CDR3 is TGTGCCAGTAGTAGTGGTAGCGGCTACGAGCAGTACTTC. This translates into CASSSGSGYEQYF.